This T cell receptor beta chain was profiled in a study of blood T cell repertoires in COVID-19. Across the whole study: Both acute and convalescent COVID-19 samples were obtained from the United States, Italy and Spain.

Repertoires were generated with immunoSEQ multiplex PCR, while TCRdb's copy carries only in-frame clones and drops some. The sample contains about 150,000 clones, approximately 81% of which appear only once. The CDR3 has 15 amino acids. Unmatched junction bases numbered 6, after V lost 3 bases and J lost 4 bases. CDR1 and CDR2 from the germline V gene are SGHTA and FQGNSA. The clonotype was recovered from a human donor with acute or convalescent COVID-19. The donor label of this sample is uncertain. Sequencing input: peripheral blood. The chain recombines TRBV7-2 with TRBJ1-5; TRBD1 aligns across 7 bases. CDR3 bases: TGTGCCAGCAGCTTCCAGACAGGGAATAATCAGCCCCAGCATTTT. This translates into CASSFQTGNNQPQHF.